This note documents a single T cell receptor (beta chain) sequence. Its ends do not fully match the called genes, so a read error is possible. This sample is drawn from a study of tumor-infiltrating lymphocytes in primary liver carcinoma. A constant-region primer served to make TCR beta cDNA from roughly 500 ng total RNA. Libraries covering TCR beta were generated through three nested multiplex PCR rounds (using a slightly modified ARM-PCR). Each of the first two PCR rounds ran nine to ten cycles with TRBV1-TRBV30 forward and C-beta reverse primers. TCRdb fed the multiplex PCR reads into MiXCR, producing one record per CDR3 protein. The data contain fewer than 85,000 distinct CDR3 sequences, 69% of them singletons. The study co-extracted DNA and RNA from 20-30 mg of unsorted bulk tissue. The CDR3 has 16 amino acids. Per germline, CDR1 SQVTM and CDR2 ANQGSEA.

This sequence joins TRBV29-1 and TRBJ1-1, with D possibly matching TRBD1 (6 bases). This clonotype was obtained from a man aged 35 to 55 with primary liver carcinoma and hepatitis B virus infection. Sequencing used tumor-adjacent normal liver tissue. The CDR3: CSVELQGGRESTEAFF. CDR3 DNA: TGCAGCGTTGAGCTCCAAGGGGGACGGGAGAGCACTGAAGCTTTCTTC.